This T cell receptor (beta chain) was retrieved from a study of graft-versus-host responses after intestinal transplantation. Study overall: Among the recipients, all got anti-thymocyte globulin induction and then tacrolimus and steroids for around three years.

Details on this clone: Its antigen is unidentified.

General study points: GvH clones were found in recipient marrow; some appeared first in ileum or blood.

The CDR3 is 9 amino acids. Deletions cut 11 bases from V and 10 bases from J, with 6 bases between. Germline assignment: CDR1 MNHEY and CDR2 SVGAGI. Measured with immunoSEQ multiplex PCR; TCRdb has only the in-frame clones, and not every one. This table holds about 64,000 clones, around nine tenths found once. The chain couples TRBV6-5 to TRBJ1-6; D call uncertain. The sequence came from a human patient who received an intestinal transplant, so some T cells may come from the graft donor. This sample comprised bone marrow, obtained roughly 110 weeks after intestinal transplantation. The CDR3 bases are TGTGCCGAAGGGTCACCCCTCCACTTT. Translating it yields CAEGSPLHF.